This T cell receptor beta chain came from a study of radiotherapy plus CTLA-4 blockade in lung cancer. Study overall: Roughly 17% of patients responded objectively, and about 30% achieved disease control.

This clone was detected once. The antigen is unknown. Enrolled patients, whose metastatic non-small-cell lung cancer was chemo-refractory, received focal radiation plus CTLA-4 blockade with ipilimumab. Study outcomes and limitations: In blood, tumor-derived TCR clones expanded after radiotherapy plus ipilimumab.

Assay used: immunoSEQ multiplex PCR; TCRdb lists only in-frame clones, some missing. The sample contains roughly 88,000 clones, around 82% of which appear only once. Source: peripheral blood, taken from a patient treated with radiotherapy plus ipilimumab. This clonotype originated in a human donor with non-small cell lung cancer who had stable disease on radiotherapy plus ipilimumab.

CDR3 sequence reads: CASSLPLATGELFF. The CDR3 DNA is TGTGCCAGCAGCTTGCCCCTAGCGACCGGGGAGCTGTTTTTT. V usage is TRBV5-4 and J usage is TRBJ2-2; tentatively, D is TRBD2 (6 bases). Deletions cut 1 base from V and 5 bases from J, with 9 bases between. CDR1 is SGHNT and CDR2 is YYREEE in the germline V gene (reference sequence). CDR3 length: 14 amino acids.